The 6 T cell receptor beta chains listed next were all sequenced from one sample in a study of T cells in Graves' hyperthyroidism and ophthalmopathy. The source material, RNA transcripts, was used to amplify TCR beta CDR3 regions. HTBI primers were used for first-round RT-PCR of the TCR CDR3. One entry per CDR3 protein results from TCRdb running MiXCR on the multiplex PCR reads. The data contain about 250,000 distinct CDR3 sequences, roughly 20% of them seen just once; the ten biggest clones take up 50% to 75%. The source material was blood. The origin of the receptors is a man aged 30 to 39 with Graves' ophthalmopathy.

This clonotype was seen many times. This chain joins TRBV2 and TRBJ2-3, with D perhaps TRBD1 (5 bases). Trimming took 6 bases from V and 5 from J, leaving 12 bases between them. CDR1 and CDR2 (germline): SNHLY, FYNNEI. The CDR3 consists of 13 residues. This CDR3 reads CASSKQGIDTQYF. The CDR3 DNA sequence: TGTGCCAGCAGCAAGCAGGGAATAGATACGCAGTATTTT.

J is TRBJ1-5 and V is TRBV19; D gene unclear. CDR3 length: 13 residues. Germline CDR1 and CDR2: LNHDA and SQIVND (reference sequence). Trimming took 10 bases from V and 4 from J, leaving 14 bases between them. The CDR3 is CAIGRGGNQPQHF. CDR3 DNA: TGTGCCATTGGGCGGGGAGGGAATCAGCCCCAGCATTTT.

The table lists this clonotype with many counts. This chain joins TRBV3-1 and TRBJ2-1, with a tentative D call TRBD2 (6 bases). CDR1 and CDR2 from the germline V gene are LGHDT and YNNKEL (reference sequence). The length of the CDR3 is 15 residues. V was trimmed by 1 base and J by 4 bases, leaving 11 bases between them. The CDR3 loop is CASSQGRGAYNEQFF. The CDR3 coding sequence is TGTGCCAGCAGCCAAGGGAGGGGCGCATACAATGAGCAGTTCTTC.

The rearrangement uses TRBV14 and TRBJ1-1; D call uncertain. V was cut by 0 bases and J by 8 bases, with 13 bases left in between. Germline V CDR1 and CDR2: SGHDN, FVKESK. This CDR3 spans 14 amino acids. CDR3 nucleotide sequence: TGTGCCAGCAGCCAAGACTGGGCAGGCTCAGAAGCTTTCTTT. Translated, it gives CASSQDWAGSEAFF.

This clonotype came up many times. The chain has TRBV12-3 or TRBV12-4 and TRBJ2-7; D is ambiguous. Between the trimmed V and J ends, which lost 2 bases and 9 bases, there was a span of 26 bases. The CDR3 contains 17 residues. CDR3 in amino acids: CASSLRAQGTLLTTQYF. CDR3 sequence (DNA): TGTGCCAGCAGTTTAAGGGCACAAGGAACCCTACTAACAACGCAGTACTTC.

In this sample, this clonotype turned up once. V and J are TRBV28 and TRBJ2-3, with 10 bases matching TRBD2. This CDR3 is built from 14 residues. With 4 bases clipped from V and 8 bases from J, the junction kept 6 bases outside the gene matches. Per germline, CDR1 MDHEN and CDR2 SYDVKM. The CDR3 nucleotides are TGTGCCAGCAGTTCCATAGCGGGAGGAGGTACGCAGTATTTT. Protein sequence: CASSSIAGGGTQYF. The complete variable domain, with remaining parts taken from reference TRBV28 and TRBJ2-3, reads DVKVTQSSRYLVKRTGEKVFLECVQDMDHENMFWYRQDPGLGLRLIYFSYDVKMKEKGDIPEGYSVSREKKERFSLILESASTNQTSMYLCASSSIAGGGTQYFGPGTRLTVL.